This is a list of T cell receptor beta chains from one sample in a study of beta chain features in type 1 diabetes. Measured with immunoSEQ multiplex PCR; TCRdb has only the in-frame clones, and not every one. The repertoire holds 250,000 to 300,000 clones, 7% to 9% seen once, with approximately 0.99% in the top ten. Sequenced input: central memory CD4+ T cells from blood. These receptors were taken from a woman aged 18-29 years in good health. The CDR3 runs from the conserved cysteine through the conserved F or W. D genes are given only for firm matches. Size is stated for part of the rows, as once, few or many counts, or as a class when the clone is expanded.

>-|TRBJ2-1|TRBV7-2|-
TGTGCCAGCAGCCCACAGGGGGGGAGTTGGTCCTACAATGAGCAGTTCTTC
CASSPQGGSWSYNEQFF
>-|TRBJ1-4|TRBV4-3|TRBD1
TGCGCCAGCAGCCAAGTGGGACAGGGAGATGAAAAACTGTTTTTT
CASSQVGQGDEKLFF
>few|TRBJ1-2|TRBV6-6|TRBD1
TGTGCCAGCAGCCTCCCCTCAGGGGGCGCGTATGGCTACACCTTC
CASSLPSGGAYGYTF
>-|TRBJ1-1|TRBV7-8|-
TGTGCCAGCAGCCTGCCCCTACAGGGTCGGAGCACTGAAGCTTTCTTT
CASSLPLQGRSTEAFF
>-|TRBJ1-2|TRBV4-3|TRBD1
TGCGCCAGCAGCCAAGATTCAAGGACAGGGGCGGTCTATGGCTACACCTTC
CASSQDSRTGAVYGYTF
>few|TRBJ1-6|TRBV28|-
TGTGCCAGCACCCAATCTGGTTCACCCCTCCACTTT
CASTQSGSPLHF
>-|TRBJ1-2|TRBV5-6|-
TGTGCCAGCAGCTTGGATGTGTTCTCCTATGGCTACACCTTC
CASSLDVFSYGYTF
>few|TRBJ1-4|TRBV27|-
TGTGCCAGCAGTTTATTGGGGTCTGGTGAAAAACTGTTTTTT
CASSLLGSGEKLFF
>many|TRBJ2-7|TRBV25-1|TRBD2
TGTGCCAGCAGTGCGGGGTCTGGGACTAGCAGCTACGAGCAGTACTTC
CASSAGSGTSSYEQYF
>-|TRBJ1-1|TRBV11-2|-
TGTGCCAGCAGCTTCCAGGAGCTCACTGAAGCTTTCTTT
CASSFQELTEAFF